The present T cell receptor (beta chain) was sequenced within a study of human T cells and chemical hapten exposure. About the research overall: Throughout a study of roughly 24 weeks, patients underwent weekly scalp administration of diphenylcyclopropenone doses. Per-sample TCR yield variability stemmed mainly from small pooled library volume differences.

Time point here: patch test 2, 6 weeks after DPC sensitization. The treatment here: therapeutic diphenylcyclopropenone sensitization with weekly scalp DPC. Germline CDR1 and CDR2: LNHDA and SQIVND (reference sequence). Trimming removed 5 bases at V and 1 base at J, with 10 bases between. The CDR3 length is 14 residues. TCRdb used MiXCR to reprocess the RACE reads, holding one entry per CDR3 protein. The table records under 90,000 distinct CDR3 sequences, 8.5% of them present only once. The material was whole blood, obtained in connection with sensitization to the hapten diphenylcyclopropenone (DPC). This receptor was taken from a woman aged 45-65 years with alopecia areata. Some clones in this sample may be carry-over from other donors' samples. V gene TRBV19 combines with J gene TRBJ2-3, with D possibly matching TRBD2 (6 bases). DNA for the CDR3: TGTGCCAGTAGTTCCGGCGGGGGCACAGATACGCAGTATTTT. It codes for CASSSGGGTDTQYF.